This passage covers 26 T cell receptor beta chains from one sample sequenced in a study of T cell responses to AZD1222 COVID-19 vaccine. Using immunoSEQ multiplex PCR, the repertoire was profiled, and TCRdb retains in-frame clones only, with some absent. The sample has around 190,000 clones; 85% to 90% are singletons. Sequencing was performed on peripheral blood, taken 28 days after the second AZD1222 dose. These receptors all come from an adult who received the AZD1222 COVID-19 vaccine.

This clone occurred a few times. The chain couples TRBV7-9 to TRBJ1-2; weak D call: TRBD1 (5 bases). The CDR3 consists of 14 residues. The germline V gene encodes CDR1 SEHNR and CDR2 FQNEAQ (reference sequence). The V end was cut by 1 base, the J end by 8 bases, with 14 bases between. As DNA, the CDR3 is TGTGCCAGCAGCTTAGACAGGTCAGACGGCGGCTACACCTTC. Translated: CASSLDRSDGGYTF.

The J gene is TRBJ2-1, the V gene TRBV6-5; D is uncertain. The V gene's germline CDR1 is MNHEY and CDR2 SVGAGI. The CDR3 sequence is 15 residues long. With 0 bases removed from V and 9 bases from J, the gap between germline ends came to 15 bases. The DNA of the CDR3 is TGTGCCAGCAGTTACTCTCGCTTATCAGGTGTTGAGCAGTTCTTC. Amino acids: CASSYSRLSGVEQFF.

J is TRBJ1-5 and V is TRBV4-2; D uncertain. The CDR3 has 15 amino acids. Germline loops: CDR1 LGHNA, CDR2 YNFKEQ. The V and J ends lost 1 base and 4 bases respectively, with 11 bases between them. The CDR3 reads CASSQVHRKNQPQHF. In nucleotides, the CDR3 is TGTGCCAGCAGCCAAGTTCACAGAAAGAATCAGCCCCAGCATTTT.

This chain uses TRBV10-3 with TRBJ1-6; TRBD1 aligns across 7 bases. The trim removed 2 bases at V and 4 bases at J, leaving 8 bases unmatched. The CDR3 extends over 17 amino acids. The germline V gene has CDR1 ENHRY and CDR2 SYGVKD. CDR3 DNA: TGTGCCATCAGTGAGACCTCGGGACAGACTTATAATTCACCCCTCCACTTT. It codes for CAISETSGQTYNSPLHF.

The chain couples TRBV4-2 to TRBJ1-2; 10 bases are a match to TRBD1. The CDR3 spans 15 residues. Looked up from germline, CDR1 is LGHNA and CDR2 is YNFKEQ. J lost 7 bases, V lost 7 bases, and 12 bases had no gene match. CDR3 sequence: CASKRGTGEVSGYTF. In DNA form, the CDR3 reads TGTGCCAGCAAAAGGGGGACAGGGGAGGTCTCTGGCTACACCTTC.

The V and J genes are TRBV27 and TRBJ2-1; 8 nucleotides agree with TRBD2. This CDR3 spans 14 amino acids. CDR1 and CDR2 (germline): MNHEY, SMNVEV (reference sequence). V was pared by 7 bases and J by 5 bases, with 7 bases of the junction left unmatched. The CDR3 DNA sequence: TGTGCCAGCAAGCGGGGGCACGCAAACAATGAGCAGTTCTTC. Amino acid sequence: CASKRGHANNEQFF.

The chain couples TRBV18 to TRBJ2-7, with D perhaps matching TRBD1 or TRBD2 (5 bases each). CDR1 KGHSH and CDR2 LQKENI come from the germline V gene. The CDR3 is 14 amino acids. V lost 9 bases, J lost 6 bases, and 21 bases lay in between. CDR3 sequence (DNA): TGTGCCAGTTCCACCGGGGCCCGAAGGGTCGAGCAGTACTTC. This codes for CASSTGARRVEQYF.

V and J are TRBV6-4 and TRBJ2-3; TRBD2 agrees at 11 bases. J gave up 5 bases and V 6 bases, and 4 bases lay outside the gene matches. Germline V gene lookup returns CDR1 MRHNA and CDR2 SNTAGT. The CDR3 is made up of 14 amino acids. The CDR3 DNA sequence: TGTGCCAGCAGCCCTAGCGGGGGGAGAGATACGCAGTATTTT. Amino acid sequence: CASSPSGGRDTQYF.

This rearrangement joins TRBV7-2 to TRBJ1-4; 8 bases align to TRBD1. Germline assignment: CDR1 SGHTA and CDR2 FQGNSA. The V and J ends lost 2 bases and 5 bases, in that order; junction bases with no gene match: 4. The CDR3 sequence is 15 residues long. The CDR3 DNA reads TGTGCCAGCAGCTTACAGACAGGGGCAAATGAAAAACTGTTTTTT. Translating gives CASSLQTGANEKLFF.

This clone was observed a single time. This chain connects TRBV6-5 to TRBJ2-1, with D uncertain. Trimming removed 6 bases from V and 8 bases from J, with 8 bases in between. This CDR3 spans 11 amino acids. Germline lookup yields CDR1 MNHEY and CDR2 SVGAGI. CDR3 sequence: CASRVLDEQFF. The CDR3 DNA sequence: TGTGCCAGCAGGGTGCTAGATGAGCAGTTCTTC.

This chain connects TRBV6-2 or TRBV6-3 to TRBJ2-2; 12 bases map to TRBD2. This CDR3 contains 16 residues. Germline V gives CDR1 MNHEY, CDR2 SVGEGT. The V gene end was trimmed by 6 bases and the J gene end by 4 bases; junction bases not matched to a gene: 6. The CDR3 region is CASSRTSGVSTGELFF. The CDR3, as DNA: TGTGCCAGCAGCCGGACTAGCGGGGTTAGCACCGGGGAGCTGTTTTTT.

This clone showed up just once. This rearrangement joins TRBV19 to TRBJ2-2; the D gene is possibly TRBD2 (6 bases). The ends were cut back, 7 bases at V and 6 bases at J, with 18 bases in the middle. Germline V gene data show CDR1 as LNHDA and CDR2 as SQIVND (reference sequence). The CDR3 has 15 amino acids. CDR3 coding DNA: TGTGCCAGTAATTATTGGGGCGCGGGATCCGGGGAGCTGTTTTTT. Translation gives CASNYWGAGSGELFF.

The V call is TRBV28, the J call TRBJ2-3; maybe TRBD2 (5 bases). The CDR3 loop spans 11 amino acids. Trimming left V 7 bases short and J 6 bases short, with 8 bases between. Germline V lookup: CDR1 MDHEN, CDR2 SYDVKM. This CDR3 reads CASIWRDTQYF. CDR3 DNA sequence: TGTGCCAGCATCTGGAGGGATACGCAGTATTTT.

DNA of the CDR3: TGTGCCTGGAGTGTAAGGGGAGAGACGCAGTATTTT. Encoded protein: CAWSVRGETQYF. This chain joins TRBV30 and TRBJ2-3; D tentatively fits TRBD1 or TRBD2 (5 bases each). Per germline, CDR1 GTSNPN and CDR2 SVGIG (reference sequence). Trimming removed 0 bases from V and 9 bases from J, with 10 bases in between. This CDR3 has 12 amino acids.

The chain employs TRBV18 and TRBJ1-1; a weak D match, TRBD1 (6 bases). The CDR3 has 15 amino acids. In germline, CDR1 is KGHSH, CDR2 LQKENI. Trimming took off 3 bases at V and 9 bases at J, with 20 bases between the two ends. CDR3 protein: CASSPPGGQGNKAFF. In DNA, the CDR3 is TGTGCCAGCTCACCCCCTGGGGGGCAGGGGAACAAAGCTTTCTTT. Using reference TRBV18 and TRBJ1-1 for the parts outside the CDR3, the full variable domain is NAGVMQNPRHLVRRRGQEARLRCSPMKGHSHVYWYRQLPEEGLKFMVYLQKENIIDESGMPKERFSAEFPKEGPSILRIQQVVRGDSAAYFCASSPPGGQGNKAFFGQGTRLTVV.

This chain links TRBV2 with TRBJ2-3; no clear D. CDR1 and CDR2 from the germline V gene are SNHLY and FYNNEI. This CDR3 has 14 residues. Deletions cut 1 base from V and 2 bases from J, with 7 bases between. The CDR3 DNA follows: TGTGCCAGCAGTGAAGGCAGTAACACAGATACGCAGTATTTT. This translates into CASSEGSNTDTQYF.

The chain recombines TRBV2 with TRBJ1-1, with D perhaps matching TRBD1 (5 bases). Trimming cost V 6 bases and J 1 base, with 15 bases left between them. Germline V gene lookup returns CDR1 SNHLY and CDR2 FYNNEI. The CDR3 sequence is 15 residues long. The CDR3 sequence is CASRGPGLGNTEAFF. The DNA for the CDR3 is TGTGCCAGCAGGGGGCCGGGGCTGGGGAACACTGAAGCTTTCTTT.

The V gene is TRBV12-3 or TRBV12-4, the J gene TRBJ1-5; possible D gene TRBD1, 5 bases. CDR3 length equals 13 residues. Between the trimmed V and J ends, which lost 2 bases and 5 bases, there was a span of 7 bases. The CDR3 region has the DNA TGTGCCAGCAGTTTAATGGGGGATCAGCCCCAGCATTTT. Translating it yields CASSLMGDQPQHF.

The chain uses TRBV18 and TRBJ1-2; D unclear. The germline V and J ends were trimmed by 0 bases and 5 bases, with 13 bases remaining between them. The V gene's germline CDR1 is KGHSH and CDR2 LQKENI. There are 15 residues in the CDR3. The CDR3 loop reads CASSPPSGAIYGYTF. In DNA form, the CDR3 reads TGTGCCAGCTCACCACCGTCAGGAGCAATATATGGCTACACCTTC.

J is TRBJ1-3 and V is TRBV3-1 (or the pseudogene TRBV3-2); tentatively, D is TRBD1 (5 bases). V shed 0 bases and J shed 4 bases, with 13 bases lying between them. CDR3 length: 16 amino acids. The germline V gene encodes CDR1 LGHDT and CDR2 YNNKEL (reference sequence). DNA for the CDR3: TGTGCCAGCAGCCAAGATATTGGGGCTGGCGGAAACACCATATATTTT. It codes for CASSQDIGAGGNTIYF.

The chain links TRBV30 to TRBJ1-2, with 8 bases identical to TRBD1. Trimming at V came to 4 bases and at J to 5 bases, leaving 3 bases not matched to a gene. Per germline, CDR1 GTSNPN and CDR2 SVGIG (reference sequence). This CDR3 has 12 residues. The CDR3, as DNA: TGTGCCTGGACAGGGGGCCCGTATGGCTACACCTTC. This sequence encodes CAWTGGPYGYTF.

V is TRBV10-3 and J is TRBJ1-1; TRBD1 matches 11 bases. The V gene end was trimmed by 6 bases and the J gene end by 5 bases; junction bases not matched to a gene: 5. The CDR3 runs 14 residues. Germline CDR1 and CDR2: ENHRY and SYGVKD. In DNA form, the CDR3 reads TGTGCCATCAGCGAGGACAGGGGGCGGACTGAAGCTTTCTTT. Translated, it gives CAISEDRGRTEAFF.

This chain uses TRBV11-3 with TRBJ1-3; maybe TRBD1 (6 bases). The germline V gene has CDR1 SGHNT and CDR2 YENEEA. The CDR3 runs 13 residues. V dropped 5 bases and J dropped 4 bases, with 9 bases sitting between them. Written as DNA, the CDR3 is TGTGCCAGCAGCGCGGACAGCGGAAACACCATATATTTT. It codes for CASSADSGNTIYF.

This chain joins TRBV5-1 and TRBJ2-3, with 8 bases lining up with TRBD2. Germline CDR1 and CDR2: SGHRS and YFSETQ. There are 16 residues in the CDR3. V lost 4 bases to trimming and J lost 1 base; unmatched junction nucleotides: 8. The DNA of the CDR3 is TGCGCCAGCAGCCCCGGGCGGGGGGTCCGCACAGATACGCAGTATTTT. Translating gives CASSPGRGVRTDTQYF.

The chain is built from TRBV7-9 and TRBJ1-2; 7 bases align to TRBD1. V was clipped by 6 bases and J by 6 bases; unmatched bases: 13. The CDR3 length is 15 residues. Germline V gene sequence: CDR1 SEHNR, CDR2 FQNEAQ (reference sequence). CDR3 coding DNA: TGTGCCAGCAGTCATTCACAGGGGTCGATTGATGGCTACACCTTC. Translated, it gives CASSHSQGSIDGYTF.

The chain couples TRBV15 to TRBJ1-1; D is undetermined. Germline V lookup: CDR1 LNHNV, CDR2 YYDKDF (reference sequence). This CDR3 has 18 amino acids. V gave up 0 bases and J gave up 4 bases, with 21 bases separating them. This CDR3 reads CATSRDIPTGLFSTEAFF. The CDR3 nucleotides are TGTGCCACCAGCAGAGATATACCTACCGGTCTCTTCTCCACTGAAGCTTTCTTT.